Listed below are T cell receptor beta chains from one sample, sequenced in a study of blood T cell repertoires in COVID-19. Produced via immunoSEQ multiplex PCR; TCRdb's table is partial and in-frame only. The data contain approximately 210,000 clones, less than 90% of them seen just once; the ten biggest clones take up around 20%. The sample comprised peripheral blood. Every receptor here comes from a man in his thirties or forties with active or convalescent COVID-19. The CDR3 runs from the conserved cysteine through the conserved F or W. D genes are given only for firm matches. Not all rows give a size; the values are once, few, many and, for expanded clones, a class.

CDR3 DNA: TGTGCCAGCAGGACCCGACAGCACAATCAGCCCCAGCATTTT
CDR3 protein: CASRTRQHNQPQHF
J gene: TRBJ1-5
D gene: .
clone size: once
V gene: TRBV6-5

CDR3 DNA: TGTGCCAGCAGCGGGGGGGCCTTGTCTGGCACAGATACGCAGTATTTT
CDR3 protein: CASSGGALSGTDTQYF
J gene: TRBJ2-3
D gene: TRBD2
clone size: once
V gene: TRBV28

CDR3 DNA: TGTGCCACCAGTGGGGCAGCCGTAGAGCCCCAGCATTTT
CDR3 protein: CATSGAAVEPQHF
J gene: TRBJ1-5
D gene: .
clone size: .
V gene: TRBV24-1

CDR3 DNA: TGTGCCAGCAGCCGCCAGGGCAACCGGCGGACCCAGTACTTC
CDR3 protein: CASSRQGNRRTQYF
J gene: TRBJ2-5
D gene: .
clone size: .
V gene: TRBV28

CDR3 DNA: TGTGCCAGCAGCCCCGGGACAGGGGGCTTACACGAGCAGTACTTC
CDR3 protein: CASSPGTGGLHEQYF
J gene: TRBJ2-7
D gene: TRBD1
clone size: few
V gene: TRBV7-3

CDR3 DNA: TGTGCCAGCAGTGGGGACTTTACGCAGTATTTT
CDR3 protein: CASSGDFTQYF
J gene: TRBJ2-3
D gene: .
clone size: .
V gene: TRBV12-3/TRBV12-4

CDR3 DNA: TGTGCCAGCAGCACAACGACAGCCCCGGCTTTC
CDR3 protein: CASSTTTAPAF
J gene: TRBJ2-6
D gene: .
clone size: .
V gene: TRBV11-2

CDR3 DNA: TGCGCCAGCGGGTACCTACTAGCGGGGCCCTACGAGCAGTACTTC
CDR3 protein: CASGYLLAGPYEQYF
J gene: TRBJ2-7
D gene: TRBD2
clone size: .
V gene: TRBV4-3

CDR3 DNA: TGTGCCAGCAGTCTAAGACAGGGGGCGGGATCGAACACTGAAGCTTTCTTT
CDR3 protein: CASSLRQGAGSNTEAFF
J gene: TRBJ1-1
D gene: TRBD1
clone size: .
V gene: TRBV28

CDR3 DNA: TGTGCCACCAGCAGAGAGGCCTTACTAGCGGGGGGGTCAGATACGCAGTATTTT
CDR3 protein: CATSREALLAGGSDTQYF
J gene: TRBJ2-3
D gene: TRBD2
clone size: once
V gene: TRBV15

CDR3 DNA: TGTGCCAGTATGGGCGGGATCGCGAACACCGGGGAGCTGTTTTTT
CDR3 protein: CASMGGIANTGELFF
J gene: TRBJ2-2
D gene: .
clone size: .
V gene: TRBV19

CDR3 DNA: TGTGCCAGCAGTTTACAGGGGCGGTACGGCTACACCTTC
CDR3 protein: CASSLQGRYGYTF
J gene: TRBJ1-2
D gene: .
clone size: .
V gene: TRBV12-3/TRBV12-4

CDR3 DNA: TGTGCCAGCAGCGCCCAAGCAGGGGGCACTGAAGCTTTCTTT
CDR3 protein: CASSAQAGGTEAFF
J gene: TRBJ1-1
D gene: TRBD1
clone size: .
V gene: TRBV9

CDR3 DNA: TGTGCCAGCAGCTTTGACAAGTCCTACGAGCAGTACTTC
CDR3 protein: CASSFDKSYEQYF
J gene: TRBJ2-7
D gene: .
clone size: .
V gene: TRBV7-2

CDR3 DNA: TGTGCCAGCAGTGACCAGAACACTGAAGCTTTCTTT
CDR3 protein: CASSDQNTEAFF
J gene: TRBJ1-1
D gene: .
clone size: .
V gene: TRBV6-1

CDR3 DNA: TGTGCCAGCAGCTTAGTTGGCCTAGAGACCCAGTACTTC
CDR3 protein: CASSLVGLETQYF
J gene: TRBJ2-5
D gene: .
clone size: .
V gene: TRBV7-8

CDR3 DNA: TGTGCCAGTAGGGGGGACAGGGATCTCACTGAAGCTTTCTTT
CDR3 protein: CASRGDRDLTEAFF
J gene: TRBJ1-1
D gene: TRBD1
clone size: .
V gene: TRBV19

CDR3 DNA: TGTGCCAGCAGCACCGACAGGTTCCAAGAGACCCAGTACTTC
CDR3 protein: CASSTDRFQETQYF
J gene: TRBJ2-5
D gene: .
clone size: once
V gene: TRBV5-5

CDR3 DNA: TGTGCCAGCAGCTCGGTAGCGGGGGGTGGTTACGAGCAGTACTTC
CDR3 protein: CASSSVAGGGYEQYF
J gene: TRBJ2-7
D gene: TRBD2
clone size: .
V gene: TRBV7-2

CDR3 DNA: TGTGCCAGCAGTTTGGCAGGGCCGAACACCGGGGAGCTGTTTTTT
CDR3 protein: CASSLAGPNTGELFF
J gene: TRBJ2-2
D gene: .
clone size: few
V gene: TRBV28

CDR3 DNA: TGTGCCAGCAGTACATCGATCGGGTTGGAGACCCAGTACTTC
CDR3 protein: CASSTSIGLETQYF
J gene: TRBJ2-5
D gene: .
clone size: .
V gene: TRBV28

CDR3 DNA: TGCAGCGCACGGAGCACTGAAGCTTTCTTT
CDR3 protein: CSARSTEAFF
J gene: TRBJ1-1
D gene: .
clone size: .
V gene: TRBV29-1

CDR3 DNA: TGCGCCAGCAGCTTGGAAGACAGCTCCTACGAGCAGTACTTC
CDR3 protein: CASSLEDSSYEQYF
J gene: TRBJ2-7
D gene: .
clone size: many
V gene: TRBV5-1

CDR3 DNA: TGTGCCAGCAGCTTAGAAGGGGTTGTGGGAGGCTACACCTTC
CDR3 protein: CASSLEGVVGGYTF
J gene: TRBJ1-2
D gene: .
clone size: .
V gene: TRBV7-8

CDR3 DNA: TGTGCCAGCAGTTACTACAGGACAGGGAGTAACGAGCAGTACTTC
CDR3 protein: CASSYYRTGSNEQYF
J gene: TRBJ2-7
D gene: TRBD1
clone size: .
V gene: TRBV6-5

CDR3 DNA: TGTGCCAGCAGCCAGACAGGGGCCTCGGGGCGGCCACCCCTCCACTTT
CDR3 protein: CASSQTGASGRPPLHF
J gene: TRBJ1-6
D gene: TRBD1
clone size: once
V gene: TRBV7-9

CDR3 DNA: TGTGCCAGCAGCGCTAGGCAGACTAATGAAAAACTGTTTTTT
CDR3 protein: CASSARQTNEKLFF
J gene: TRBJ1-4
D gene: .
clone size: .
V gene: TRBV25-1

CDR3 DNA: TGTGCCAGCATGAAGGACAGCCGCGGAAATCAGCCCCAGCATTTT
CDR3 protein: CASMKDSRGNQPQHF
J gene: TRBJ1-5
D gene: .
clone size: .
V gene: TRBV19

CDR3 DNA: TGTGCCAGCAGTCCGCAGGGGGCGTCCTACAATGAGCAGTTCTTC
CDR3 protein: CASSPQGASYNEQFF
J gene: TRBJ2-1
D gene: TRBD1
clone size: .
V gene: TRBV3-1/TRBV3-2

CDR3 DNA: TGTGCCAGCAGCTCACCCGGGACAGGGGAAGGCGAGCAGTACTTC
CDR3 protein: CASSSPGTGEGEQYF
J gene: TRBJ2-7
D gene: TRBD1
clone size: .
V gene: TRBV7-2

CDR3 DNA: TGTGCCAGCAGCTCCGGCGGGACAGGGTGGGACTACGAGCAGTACTTC
CDR3 protein: CASSSGGTGWDYEQYF
J gene: TRBJ2-7
D gene: TRBD1
clone size: .
V gene: TRBV11-2

CDR3 DNA: TGTGCCAGCAGATTCCCCGGCAGGGAGGGTGATGCTGAAGCTTTCTTT
CDR3 protein: CASRFPGREGDAEAFF
J gene: TRBJ1-1
D gene: .
clone size: few
V gene: TRBV28

CDR3 DNA: TGTGCCAGCAGTCAAGGGACTAGCGGGGGGGCCGCGGAGCTGTTTTTT
CDR3 protein: CASSQGTSGGAAELFF
J gene: TRBJ2-2
D gene: TRBD2
clone size: .
V gene: TRBV28

CDR3 DNA: TGTGCCAGCAGCTTAGCTTCCCGCTCTGGGGCCAACGTCCTGACTTTC
CDR3 protein: CASSLASRSGANVLTF
J gene: TRBJ2-6
D gene: .
clone size: .
V gene: TRBV11-3

CDR3 DNA: TGTGCCAGCAGATCCTCTACTAACTATGGCTACACCTTC
CDR3 protein: CASRSSTNYGYTF
J gene: TRBJ1-2
D gene: .
clone size: .
V gene: TRBV6-5

CDR3 DNA: TGTGCCAGCAGTTCCCGTACTGAAGCTTTCTTT
CDR3 protein: CASSSRTEAFF
J gene: TRBJ1-1
D gene: .
clone size: .
V gene: TRBV27

CDR3 DNA: TGTGCCAGTAGTATCCTGGGTGCGGCTGAAGCTTTCTTT
CDR3 protein: CASSILGAAEAFF
J gene: TRBJ1-1
D gene: .
clone size: .
V gene: TRBV19

CDR3 DNA: TGTGCCTGGAGAGCGGGGGGCCGATCACCCCTCCACTTT
CDR3 protein: CAWRAGGRSPLHF
J gene: TRBJ1-6
D gene: .
clone size: .
V gene: TRBV30

CDR3 DNA: TGTGCCAGCAGCAGCGAACTCGTCCGGGACACTGAAGCTTTCTTT
CDR3 protein: CASSSELVRDTEAFF
J gene: TRBJ1-1
D gene: .
clone size: once
V gene: TRBV3-1/TRBV3-2

CDR3 DNA: TGTGCCAGCACTTGCGGGAGGATCCACGAGCAGTACTTC
CDR3 protein: CASTCGRIHEQYF
J gene: TRBJ2-7
D gene: TRBD2
clone size: .
V gene: TRBV11-3

CDR3 DNA: TGTGCCACCAGCAGATGGGGGCGCGATCAGCCCCAGCATTTT
CDR3 protein: CATSRWGRDQPQHF
J gene: TRBJ1-5
D gene: .
clone size: once
V gene: TRBV15

CDR3 DNA: TGTGCCAGCAGTGAGGGGGGTGGCTACACCTTC
CDR3 protein: CASSEGGGYTF
J gene: TRBJ1-2
D gene: .
clone size: once
V gene: TRBV2

CDR3 DNA: TGTGCCAGCAGCGTAGAGGGACAGAACTATGGCTACACCTTC
CDR3 protein: CASSVEGQNYGYTF
J gene: TRBJ1-2
D gene: TRBD1
clone size: .
V gene: TRBV9

CDR3 DNA: TGCGCCAGCAGCCAAGTCCCGTTTGACACTGAAGCTTTCTTT
CDR3 protein: CASSQVPFDTEAFF
J gene: TRBJ1-1
D gene: .
clone size: few
V gene: TRBV4-1

CDR3 DNA: TGCGCCAGCAGCTTGGAACCAGGGCCCTATGGCTACACCTTC
CDR3 protein: CASSLEPGPYGYTF
J gene: TRBJ1-2
D gene: .
clone size: .
V gene: TRBV5-1

CDR3 DNA: TGTGCCAGCAAGGGCGGGGAAAAACTGTTTTTT
CDR3 protein: CASKGGEKLFF
J gene: TRBJ1-4
D gene: .
clone size: .
V gene: TRBV25-1

CDR3 DNA: TGTGCCAGCTCACCGAGGCGGAACACCGGGGAGCTGTTTTTT
CDR3 protein: CASSPRRNTGELFF
J gene: TRBJ2-2
D gene: .
clone size: .
V gene: TRBV18

CDR3 DNA: TGTGCCAGCAGCCCCGACAGGATTCAAGAGACCCAGTACTTC
CDR3 protein: CASSPDRIQETQYF
J gene: TRBJ2-5
D gene: .
clone size: .
V gene: TRBV2

CDR3 DNA: TGTGCCAGCCGCAGGGAGGCCGGGGAGCTGTTTTTT
CDR3 protein: CASRREAGELFF
J gene: TRBJ2-2
D gene: .
clone size: .
V gene: TRBV2

CDR3 DNA: TGTGCCAGCAGCAATCCACAGGGATCCTACAATGAGCAGTTCTTC
CDR3 protein: CASSNPQGSYNEQFF
J gene: TRBJ2-1
D gene: .
clone size: .
V gene: TRBV7-3

CDR3 DNA: TGCAGCGTTGTCTTACGGGACTACACATACAATGAGCAGTTCTTC
CDR3 protein: CSVVLRDYTYNEQFF
J gene: TRBJ2-1
D gene: TRBD2
clone size: .
V gene: TRBV29-1

CDR3 DNA: TGCGCCCGCGGGCCGGGACAGGGGGGCTACGAGCAGTACTTC
CDR3 protein: CARGPGQGGYEQYF
J gene: TRBJ2-7
D gene: TRBD1
clone size: .
V gene: TRBV5-1

CDR3 DNA: TGTGCCAGCAGTCCCACAGGGGGCGCGCTACTTAACTATGGCTACACCTTC
CDR3 protein: CASSPTGGALLNYGYTF
J gene: TRBJ1-2
D gene: TRBD1
clone size: .
V gene: TRBV28

CDR3 DNA: TGTGCCATCAGGAGCCACGAGCAGTACTTC
CDR3 protein: CAIRSHEQYF
J gene: TRBJ2-7
D gene: .
clone size: .
V gene: TRBV6-5

CDR3 DNA: TGTGCCAGCAGTCAAGGATGGGGGACAGCCCAGTTCCCGTACTTC
CDR3 protein: CASSQGWGTAQFPYF
J gene: TRBJ2-7
D gene: TRBD1
clone size: .
V gene: TRBV27

CDR3 DNA: TGTGCCAGCAGTCGATCACTCAATGAGCAGTTCTTC
CDR3 protein: CASSRSLNEQFF
J gene: TRBJ2-1
D gene: .
clone size: .
V gene: TRBV2

CDR3 DNA: TGTGCCAGCAGTTACTCGAGGGATGCAGCTTTCTTT
CDR3 protein: CASSYSRDAAFF
J gene: TRBJ1-1
D gene: .
clone size: .
V gene: TRBV6-5

CDR3 DNA: TGTGCCAGCAGACTAGGGGGGGCGCCAAATTCACCCCTCCACTTT
CDR3 protein: CASRLGGAPNSPLHF
J gene: TRBJ1-6
D gene: .
clone size: .
V gene: TRBV7-2

CDR3 DNA: TGTGCCAGCAGCTTTATGGGGGCCTATGGCTACACCTTC
CDR3 protein: CASSFMGAYGYTF
J gene: TRBJ1-2
D gene: .
clone size: .
V gene: TRBV5-8